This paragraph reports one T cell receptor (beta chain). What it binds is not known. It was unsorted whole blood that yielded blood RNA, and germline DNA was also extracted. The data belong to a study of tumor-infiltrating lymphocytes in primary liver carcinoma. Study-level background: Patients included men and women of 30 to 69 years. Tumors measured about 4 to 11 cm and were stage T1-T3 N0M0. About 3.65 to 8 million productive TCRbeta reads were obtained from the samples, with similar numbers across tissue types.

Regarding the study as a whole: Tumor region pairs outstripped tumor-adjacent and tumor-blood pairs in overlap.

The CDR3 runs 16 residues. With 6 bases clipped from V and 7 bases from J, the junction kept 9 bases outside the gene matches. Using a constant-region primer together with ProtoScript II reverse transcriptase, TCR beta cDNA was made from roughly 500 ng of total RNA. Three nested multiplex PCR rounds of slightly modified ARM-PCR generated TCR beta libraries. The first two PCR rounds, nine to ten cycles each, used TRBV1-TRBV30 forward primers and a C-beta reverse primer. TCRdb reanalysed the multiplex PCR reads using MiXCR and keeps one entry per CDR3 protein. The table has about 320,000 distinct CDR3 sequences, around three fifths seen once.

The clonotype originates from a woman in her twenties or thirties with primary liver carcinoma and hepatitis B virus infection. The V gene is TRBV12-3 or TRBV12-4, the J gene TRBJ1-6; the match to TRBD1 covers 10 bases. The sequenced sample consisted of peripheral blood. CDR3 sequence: CASSRLLGQGNSPLHF. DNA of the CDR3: TGTGCCAGCAGCCGGCTGCTGGGACAGGGGAATTCACCCCTCCACTTT.